This TCR beta chain was captured in a study of shared clonotypes between healthy human individuals. Profiling relied on immunoSEQ multiplex PCR, and the TCRdb table lists in-frame clones only, not all of them. The repertoire holds about 2 million clones, over 85% seen once, with approximately 1.2% in the top ten. Naive CD8 cells lacked CD45RO, underwent positive selection for CCR7 and left out terminally differentiated effector memory CD45RA+ cells. Trimming took 5 bases from V and 6 from J, leaving 10 bases between them. The germline gives CDR1 LGHNT, CDR2 FRNRAP. CDR3 length equals 12 residues. The receptor comes from a man aged 18 to 30 in good health. The material sequenced was naive CD8+ T cells sorted from blood. The chain recombines TRBV12-5 with TRBJ1-2; D is unclear. CDR3 sequence: CASGIGEDGYTF. As DNA, the CDR3 is TGTGCTAGTGGTATCGGGGAAGATGGCTACACCTTC.